This T cell receptor beta chain emerged from a study of T-cell reconstitution after alpha-beta-depleted transplantation in children. Findings of the study overall: After transplant, high TCRbeta diversity at day 60 in some patients arose from surviving recipient T cells and thymic progenitors. Reportedly, only several hundred clones from non-depleted graft cells drove alpha-beta T-cell counts at about two months. From newly produced T cells came most of the T-cell counts and diversity one year after transplant.

Unique molecular identifiers tagged the TCRbeta library. TCRdb independently ran MiXCR on the PCR reads; one entry per CDR3 protein. The sample includes about 240,000 distinct CDR3 sequences, roughly 24% of them seen just once. Notes on this clonotype: Its target is unknown. A read error may produce the germline difference seen at one junction end.

The TCR originated in a girl aged 2-10 years with Fanconi anemia, due to receive a stem cell transplant. The sample in question was PBMCs, obtained before TCRalphabeta/CD19-depleted stem cell transplant.

The CDR3 loop reads CASRATGGKDIQYF. The CDR3 DNA is TGTGCCAGCAGGGCGACAGGGGGCAAAGACATTCAGTACTTC. The V and J genes are TRBV12-3 or TRBV12-4 and TRBJ2-4; 10 bases are a match to TRBD1. The CDR3 contains 14 residues.